This T cell receptor beta chain was obtained from a study of cytomegalovirus exposure and HLA in healthy donors. Study-level background: An early release of data contained 80 million to 85 million unique TCRs, which came from HLA-typed donors. Genotyping showed around 80% of almost 400 donors falling in the Caucasian-associated ancestry cluster.

As to this clone: Its antigen remains unidentified.

General study results and limits: The study found most TCR sequences rare, yet found some public TCRs in many donors. Diagnosis of cytomegalovirus status made by the classifier reportedly showed high specificity and sensitivity.

The PCR contained 60 Vbeta and 13 Jbeta primers. Libraries were prepared by immunoSEQ multiplex PCR; TCRdb keeps only in-frame clonotypes and omits some of them. Of some 150,000 clones in the sample, roughly 72% are singletons; the top ten hold 2% to 2.5%. CDR1 and CDR2 from the germline V gene are MNHEY and SVGAGI. Trimming stripped 5 bases from V and 0 bases from J, with 11 bases between. This CDR3 region has 14 residues. Sequencing used PBMCs. The sequence was collected from a woman in her thirties in good health and CMV-seropositive. The gene calls are TRBV6-5 and TRBJ2-7; tentative D call: TRBD1 (5 bases). The CDR3 nucleotides are TGTGCCAGCAGTACCCAGACAGCCTCCTACGAGCAGTACTTC. This translates into CASSTQTASYEQYF.